The 9 T cell receptor beta chains listed next were all sequenced from one sample in a study of response to subunit inactivated influenza vaccine. One entry per CDR3 protein results from TCRdb running MiXCR on the RT-PCR reads. The sample shows roughly 710,000 distinct CDR3 sequences, less than 15% of them seen only once. The starting material was PBMCs from blood, obtained 14 to 15 days before vaccination. The source of these receptors is a man aged 50 or older who received an inactivated influenza vaccine.

J is TRBJ2-3 and V is TRBV4-3; 8 bases are shared with TRBD2. Trimming took 0 bases from V and 2 from J; bases not matched to a gene: 13. The CDR3 has 19 residues. Germline CDR1 LGHNA, CDR2 YSLEER. The CDR3 is CASSQDLRIAGRFTDTQYF. The CDR3 DNA is TGCGCCAGCAGCCAAGATCTTCGGATAGCGGGACGGTTCACAGATACGCAGTATTTT.

Remarks on this clonotype: The junction and the germline gene differ at one end; a read error may be behind it. The CDR3, as DNA: TGCACCGTTGAATCCCAGGGGCTCTACGAGCAGTACTTC. This encodes CTVESQGLYEQYF. The rearrangement links TRBV29-1 to TRBJ2-7; a possible D gene is TRBD1 (6 bases). This CDR3 has 13 amino acids. Germline V gives CDR1 SQVTM, CDR2 ANQGSEA.

V gene TRBV7-3 combines with J gene TRBJ2-3, with D unresolved. V was trimmed by 3 bases and J by 2 bases, leaving 9 bases between them. Germline values: CDR1 SGHTA, CDR2 FQGTGA. This CDR3 comprises 14 residues. CDR3: CASSLYGYTDTQYF. The CDR3 region has the DNA TGTGCCAGCAGCTTGTATGGGTACACAGATACGCAGTATTTT.

This clonotype was observed a handful of times. The V and J genes are TRBV7-8 and TRBJ2-7, with D unclear. V lost 3 bases and J 2 bases, leaving 17 bases between the germline ends. This CDR3 contains 16 residues. The germline gives CDR1 SGHVS, CDR2 FQNEAQ. The chain's CDR3 is CASSFRRTEFTYEQYF. The CDR3 coding sequence is TGTGCCAGCAGCTTTCGTAGGACGGAGTTTACCTACGAGCAGTACTTC.

This clonotype was seen ten or more times. The chain recombines TRBV5-4 with TRBJ2-5; D might be TRBD1 (6 bases). V lost 5 bases to trimming and J lost 5 bases, with 25 bases between them. From germline, CDR1 is SGHNT and CDR2 YYREEE (reference sequence). The CDR3 totals 17 residues. CDR3 loop: CASRSGYGVYQGETQYF. CDR3 nucleotide sequence: TGTGCCAGCAGATCGGGGTACGGGGTCTACCAGGGGGAGACCCAGTACTTC.

This clonotype was seen many times. The V call is TRBV7-6, the J call TRBJ2-1; no reliable D call. Germline V gene sequence: CDR1 SGHVS, CDR2 FNYEAQ. The V gene lost 0 bases and the J gene lost 6 bases, with 9 bases spanning the gap. The CDR3 loop spans 14 amino acids. In DNA form, the CDR3 reads TGTGCCAGCAGCTTAGCCCGCCCTAGCAATGAGCAGTTCTTC. Residues: CASSLARPSNEQFF.

At least ten counts were recorded for this clonotype. CDR3 residues: CASSPGGAINEQFF. Here the CDR3 DNA reads TGTGCCAGCAGCCCGGGCGGGGCCATCAATGAGCAGTTCTTC. This chain uses TRBV7-2 with TRBJ2-1; the D gene is possibly TRBD2 (6 bases). Deletions cut 5 bases from V and 6 bases from J, with 14 bases between. The CDR3 loop spans 14 amino acids. Germline values: CDR1 SGHTA, CDR2 FQGNSA.

The gene calls are TRBV20-1 and TRBJ2-5, with TRBD1 as a possible D gene (5 bases). Deletions cut 0 bases from V and 5 bases from J, with 13 bases between. The CDR3 contains 14 residues. CDR1 is DFQATT, CDR2 SNEGSKA, per germline (reference sequence). In DNA, the CDR3 is TGCAGTGCTAGAGAGGTGCAGGGAAGGGAGACCCAGTACTTC. This codes for CSAREVQGRETQYF.

This clonotype has just one count. With a much larger clone just one base away, this may be a read error. The chain recombines TRBV29-1 with TRBJ2-7, with D maybe TRBD2 (6 bases). Looked up from germline, CDR1 is SQVTM and CDR2 is ANQGSEA. The CDR3 spans 12 residues. Trimming took 3 bases from V and 3 from J, leaving 9 bases between them. The CDR3: CSVEGLSYEQYF. CDR3 sequence (DNA): TGCAGCGTTGAGGGACTGAGCTACGAGCAGTACTTC.